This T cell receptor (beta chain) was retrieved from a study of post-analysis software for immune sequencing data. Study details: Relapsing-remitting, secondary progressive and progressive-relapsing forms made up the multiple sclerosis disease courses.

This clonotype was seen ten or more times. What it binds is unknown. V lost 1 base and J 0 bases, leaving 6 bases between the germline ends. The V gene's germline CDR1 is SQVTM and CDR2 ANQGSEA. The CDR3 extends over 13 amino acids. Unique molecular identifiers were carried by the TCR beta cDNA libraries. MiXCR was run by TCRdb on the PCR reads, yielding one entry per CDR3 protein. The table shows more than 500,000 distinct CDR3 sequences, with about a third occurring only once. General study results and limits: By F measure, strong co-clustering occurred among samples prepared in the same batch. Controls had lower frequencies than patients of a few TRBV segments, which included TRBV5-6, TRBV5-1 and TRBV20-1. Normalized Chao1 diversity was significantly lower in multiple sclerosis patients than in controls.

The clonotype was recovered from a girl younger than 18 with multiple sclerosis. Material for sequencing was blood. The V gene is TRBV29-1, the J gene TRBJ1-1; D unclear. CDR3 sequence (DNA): TGCAGCGTTGAAGGCAGGTTGAACACTGAAGCTTTCTTT. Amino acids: CSVEGRLNTEAFF.